The 14 T cell receptor beta chains presented below share a single source sample, sequenced in a study of response to subunit inactivated influenza vaccine. Each CDR3 protein gets one entry after TCRdb re-called the RT-PCR reads with MiXCR. The data show just over 300,000 distinct CDR3 sequences, with about 20% seen just once and 10% held by the top ten. Sequences were derived from PBMCs from blood, sampled less than 22 months after vaccination. The receptors stem from a man between 45 and 75 years old who received an inactivated influenza vaccine.

This clonotype was recorded at least ten times. This rearrangement joins TRBV4-1 to TRBJ1-2; D uncertain. The V and J ends lost 1 base and 4 bases respectively, with 19 bases between them. Germline V gene data show CDR1 as MGHRA and CDR2 as YSYEKL. The CDR3 sequence is 17 residues long. The CDR3 spells CASSQGLQPRPSYGYTF. The CDR3 DNA sequence: TGCGCCAGCAGCCAAGGTTTACAGCCAAGACCTAGCTATGGCTACACCTTC.

This sequence joins TRBV20-1 and TRBJ1-5; the D gene is possibly TRBD1 (6 bases). CDR1 and CDR2 (germline): DFQATT, SNEGSKA (reference sequence). V was clipped by 6 bases and J by 4 bases, with 13 bases between them. The CDR3 has 13 amino acids. The CDR3 region is CSAVDSRNQPQHF. CDR3 in DNA: TGCAGTGCCGTGGACAGTCGAAATCAGCCCCAGCATTTT.

In this sample, this clonotype turned up a few times. The junction does not match germline at one end; this may be a read error. This chain connects TRBV5-1 to TRBJ2-1; 9 bases align to TRBD2. CDR3 length: 13 amino acids. Germline CDR1 SGHRS, CDR2 YFSETQ. DNA of the CDR3: TGCGCCAGCAGCAGCCTAGCGGGAATGGAGCAATTCTTC. Translated: CASSSLAGMEQFF.

The chain is built from TRBV28 and TRBJ2-7; 7 bases line up with TRBD1. The CDR3 contains 14 residues. V shed 4 bases, J shed 3 bases, and the junction held 6 bases outside the gene matches. Germline V gives CDR1 MDHEN, CDR2 SYDVKM. The CDR3 sequence is CASSSGTDGYEQYF. The CDR3 DNA reads TGTGCCAGCAGTTCAGGGACAGATGGCTACGAGCAGTACTTC.

This clonotype was picked up a small number of times. The chain couples TRBV6-2 or TRBV6-3 to TRBJ1-5; tentatively, D is TRBD1 (5 bases). Trimming took off 6 bases at V and 4 bases at J, with 13 bases between the two ends. This CDR3 has 14 amino acids. Germline CDR1 and CDR2: MNHEY and SVGEGT. In nucleotides, the CDR3 is TGTGCCAGCAGGACCGGGACCGAAAATCAGCCCCAGCATTTT. It specifies CASRTGTENQPQHF.

The V call is TRBV6-5, the J call TRBJ2-1, with 12 bases that match TRBD2. The CDR3 consists of 15 residues. Germline V gene sequence: CDR1 MNHEY, CDR2 SVGAGI. The ends lost 0 bases at V and 10 bases at J; junction bases unmatched: 4. CDR3 DNA: TGTGCCAGCAGTTACTCGACTAGCGGGGGCCTAGAGCAGTTCTTC. Its protein product is CASSYSTSGGLEQFF.

The V gene is TRBV20-1, the J gene TRBJ2-5; possible D gene TRBD2, 7 bases. The V gene's germline CDR1 is DFQATT and CDR2 SNEGSKA (reference sequence). CDR3 length equals 14 residues. V was pared by 2 bases and J by 4 bases, with 14 bases between. The CDR3 is CSARPSGGRETQYF. The CDR3, as DNA: TGCAGTGCTAGACCCTCGGGGGGCAGAGAGACCCAGTACTTC.

This chain joins TRBV12-3 or TRBV12-4 and TRBJ2-7; 10 nucleotides agree with TRBD1. V was clipped by 5 bases and J by 6 bases; unmatched bases: 7. This CDR3 has 14 amino acids. The CDR3 loop is CASSISGTGAEQYF. DNA for the CDR3: TGTGCCAGCAGTATTTCCGGGACAGGGGCCGAGCAGTACTTC.

The chain carries TRBV29-1 and TRBJ2-3; 7 bases are shared with TRBD2. Germline V gene lookup returns CDR1 SQVTM and CDR2 ANQGSEA. CDR3 size: 14 residues. V lost 4 bases to trimming and J lost 4 bases; unmatched junction nucleotides: 8. The CDR3: CSVAYSGESDTQYF. CDR3 sequence (DNA): TGCAGCGTTGCTTACAGCGGGGAGTCAGATACGCAGTATTTT.

In its sample, this clonotype was seen many times. The rearrangement links TRBV5-1 to TRBJ2-3; unclear D gene. This CDR3 contains 13 residues. Trimming removed 2 bases at V and 0 bases at J, with 4 bases between. Germline V CDR1 and CDR2: SGHRS, YFSETQ. In DNA, the CDR3 is TGCGCCAGCAGCTTCCCAAGCACAGATACGCAGTATTTT. Protein sequence: CASSFPSTDTQYF. The full variable domain, completed using reference TRBV5-1 and TRBJ2-3, is KAGVTQTPRYLIKTRGQQVTLSCSPISGHRSVSWYQQTPGQGLQFLFEYFSETQRNKGNFPGRFSGRQFSNSRSEMNVSTLELGDSALYLCASSFPSTDTQYFGPGTRLTVL.

The V gene is TRBV4-3, the J gene TRBJ1-4; D is unresolved. Trimming took off 0 bases at V and 7 bases at J, with 6 bases between the two ends. There are 13 residues in the CDR3. Germline lookup yields CDR1 LGHNA and CDR2 YSLEER. CDR3 in DNA: TGCGCCAGCAGCCAAGATGTAGGTGAAAAACTGTTTTTT. This codes for CASSQDVGEKLFF.

Worth noting for this clonotype: At one boundary the junction diverges from the germline segment, which might be a read error. The chain employs TRBV4-1 and TRBJ2-1; D unresolved. The germline gives CDR1 MGHRA, CDR2 YSYEKL. This CDR3 has 11 residues. The CDR3 coding sequence is TGCGCTAGCAGCCGGAAGCTTGAGCAGTTCTTC. Translated, it gives CASSRKLEQFF.

The J gene is TRBJ1-5, the V gene TRBV5-6; perhaps TRBD1 as D (5 bases). V was shortened by 3 bases and J by 0 bases, with 16 bases between the two germline ends. CDR3 length: 17 residues. CDR1 and CDR2 from the germline V gene are SGHDT and YYEEEE. CDR3 residues: CASSYTMGQYSNQPQHF. The CDR3 bases are TGTGCCAGCAGCTACACGATGGGGCAGTATAGCAATCAGCCCCAGCATTTT.

The chain combines TRBV15 with TRBJ1-4; 7 bases match TRBD1. The CDR3 is 15 residues long. Trimming took 3 bases from V and 7 from J; bases not matched to a gene: 8. Germline lookup yields CDR1 LNHNV and CDR2 YYDKDF (reference sequence). The CDR3 nucleotides read TGTGCCACCAGCAGGCGACAGGGACCGGGTGAAAAACTGTTTTTT. This translates into CATSRRQGPGEKLFF.